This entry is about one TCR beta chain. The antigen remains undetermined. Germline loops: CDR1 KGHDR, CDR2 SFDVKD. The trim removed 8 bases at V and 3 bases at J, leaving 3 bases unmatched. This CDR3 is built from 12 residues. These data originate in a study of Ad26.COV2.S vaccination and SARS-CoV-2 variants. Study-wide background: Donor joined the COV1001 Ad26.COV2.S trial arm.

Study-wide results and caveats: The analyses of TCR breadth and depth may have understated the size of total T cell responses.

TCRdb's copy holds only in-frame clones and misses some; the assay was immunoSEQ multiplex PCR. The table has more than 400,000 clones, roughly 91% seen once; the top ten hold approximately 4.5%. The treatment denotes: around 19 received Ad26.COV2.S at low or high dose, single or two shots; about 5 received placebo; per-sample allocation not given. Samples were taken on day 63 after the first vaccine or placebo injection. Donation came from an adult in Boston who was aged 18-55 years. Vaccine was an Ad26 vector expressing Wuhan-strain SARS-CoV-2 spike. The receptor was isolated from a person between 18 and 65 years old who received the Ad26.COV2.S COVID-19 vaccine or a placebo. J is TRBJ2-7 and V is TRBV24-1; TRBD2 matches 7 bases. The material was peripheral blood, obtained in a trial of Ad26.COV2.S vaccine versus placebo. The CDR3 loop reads CATKLAVYEQYF. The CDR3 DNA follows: TGTGCCACCAAGCTAGCGGTCTACGAGCAGTACTTC.